One and the same sample provided the 21 T cell receptor beta chains below, sequenced in a study of CD8+ T cells in alopecia areata. Sequencing templates came from extracted RNA that was reverse transcribed into cDNA. Some clones are missing from TCRdb's copy, which holds only in-frame ones; the method was immunoSEQ multiplex PCR. Of 150,000 or so clones detected, 85% to 90% appear once; the ten largest clones hold approximately 13%. As to treatment: oral pan-JAK inhibitor, 5-10 mg twice daily. This material consisted of CD8+ T cells sorted from blood, taken at week 4, from a patient treated with tofacitinib. Every receptor here comes from a human donor with alopecia areata.

Only one count was recorded for this clone. V and J are TRBV29-1 and TRBJ2-2; D unclear. Trimming removed 7 bases from V and 6 bases from J, with 12 bases in between. This CDR3 is 12 amino acids long. Germline V gene sequence: CDR1 SQVTM, CDR2 ANQGSEA. This chain's CDR3 is CSAVGFSGELFF. CDR3 DNA: TGCAGCGCAGTGGGTTTTTCCGGGGAGCTGTTTTTT.

This clone is a singleton in its sample. The chain combines TRBV13 with TRBJ2-3; D is uncertain. Trimming shortened V by 2 bases and J by 10 bases, and 10 bases separated the two germline ends. CDR1 and CDR2 from the germline V gene are PRHDT and FYEKMQ (reference sequence). The CDR3 is 12 amino acids. CDR3 DNA: TGTGCCAGCAGCTTATATCTTGGGGCGCAGTATTTT. Its protein product is CASSLYLGAQYF.

The chain has TRBV5-6 and TRBJ1-5; 7 bases line up with TRBD1. Germline trimming cut 4 bases from V and 6 bases from J; bases unmatched to any gene: 7. The CDR3 has 14 amino acids. Germline lookup yields CDR1 SGHDT and CDR2 YYEEEE. The DNA for the CDR3 is TGTGCCAGCAGCAAGGGACAGATGGGTCAGCCCCAGCATTTT. It codes for CASSKGQMGQPQHF. Complete variable domain (other parts from reference TRBV5-6 and TRBJ1-5): DAGVTQSPTHLIKTRGQQVTLRCSPKSGHDTVSWYQQALGQGPQFIFQYYEEEERQRGNFPDRFSGHQFPNYSSELNVNALLLGDSALYLCASSKGQMGQPQHFGDGTRLSIL.

The V gene is TRBV27, the J gene TRBJ1-2, with D tentatively TRBD1 (6 bases). Germline CDR1 is MNHEY and CDR2 is SMNVEV (reference sequence). Between the trimmed V and J ends, which lost 4 bases and 3 bases, there was a span of 9 bases. The CDR3 consists of 13 residues. The CDR3 nucleotides read TGTGCCAGCAGTTCGGAGGGGGACTATGGCTACACCTTC. Translated, it gives CASSSEGDYGYTF.

The chain recombines TRBV5-6 with TRBJ2-7, with 8 bases that match TRBD1. Germline CDR1 and CDR2: SGHDT and YYEEEE. V trimming: 7 bases; J trimming: 2 bases; junction bases outside the gene matches: 11. The CDR3 length is 15 residues. The CDR3 loop is CASGHLDRVTYEQYF. CDR3 DNA sequence: TGTGCCAGCGGACACCTGGACAGGGTCACCTACGAGCAGTACTTC.

The rearrangement joins TRBV7-9 to TRBJ2-7, with 9 bases that match TRBD1. Germline CDR1 is SEHNR and CDR2 is FQNEAQ (reference sequence). With 6 bases clipped from V and 5 bases from J, the junction kept 8 bases outside the gene matches. The CDR3 runs 14 residues. The CDR3 sequence: CASRTGTGWHEQYF. CDR3 nucleotides: TGTGCCAGCAGAACCGGGACAGGGTGGCACGAGCAGTACTTC.

J is TRBJ2-1 and V is TRBV2, with D tentatively TRBD2 (7 bases). The germline gives CDR1 SNHLY, CDR2 FYNNEI. V gave up 10 bases and J gave up 1 base, with 17 bases separating them. The CDR3 is made up of 15 amino acids. The CDR3 DNA reads TGTGCCATTAGCGAAAGGGGGGGATCCTACAATGAGCAGTTCTTC. Encoded protein: CAISERGGSYNEQFF.

The V gene is TRBV15, the J gene TRBJ2-2; 8 bases map to TRBD2. V gave up 5 bases and J gave up 3 bases; unmatched junction bases: 17. Germline-derived CDR1 and CDR2 are LNHNV and YYDKDF (reference sequence). The CDR3 sequence is 19 residues long. The CDR3 reads CATSSTVERRGEDTGELFF. The DNA of the CDR3 is TGTGCCACCAGCTCGACCGTTGAGAGGCGGGGGGAGGACACCGGGGAGCTGTTTTTT.

The chain carries TRBV27 and TRBJ1-1; D gene ambiguous. Germline V gene sequence: CDR1 MNHEY, CDR2 SMNVEV (reference sequence). V was cut by 6 bases and J by 1 base, with 6 bases left in between. The CDR3 covers 12 residues. CDR3 in amino acids: CASRGENTEAFF. CDR3 DNA: TGTGCCAGCAGGGGAGAGAACACTGAAGCTTTCTTT.

The rearrangement links TRBV13 to TRBJ2-7, with D possibly being TRBD1 (6 bases). CDR3 length: 13 amino acids. Trimming left V 3 bases short and J 1 base short, with 7 bases between. CDR1 and CDR2 from the germline V gene are PRHDT and FYEKMQ (reference sequence). CDR3: CASSLDRSYEQYF. DNA of the CDR3: TGTGCCAGCAGCTTGGACAGATCCTACGAGCAGTACTTC.

Concerning this clone: In the same sample, other DNA sequences code for this CDR3. This chain uses TRBV20-1 with TRBJ2-7, with 8 bases fitting TRBD1. The germline V gene has CDR1 DFQATT and CDR2 SNEGSKA (reference sequence). There are 11 residues in the CDR3. With V trimmed by 5 bases and J by 4 bases, 1 base remained unmatched. CDR3 in DNA: TGCAGTGCTCGACAGGGGTACGAGCAGTACTTC. It translates to CSARQGYEQYF.

This clone was recorded once. This chain joins TRBV6-5 and TRBJ2-1; tentative D call: TRBD2 (6 bases). Germline V gives CDR1 MNHEY, CDR2 SVGAGI. V lost 7 bases to trimming and J lost 5 bases, with 18 bases between them. This CDR3 has 15 amino acids. In nucleotides, the CDR3 is TGTGCCAGCAACAAACCCGGGACTCCCGACAATGAGCAGTTCTTC. Protein: CASNKPGTPDNEQFF.

The CDR3 coding sequence is TGCAGCGTCCGAGGCGGGTACTATGGCTACACCTTC. This translates into CSVRGGYYGYTF. This sequence joins TRBV29-1 and TRBJ1-2; no firm D call. The V and J ends lost 6 bases and 3 bases respectively, with 11 bases between them. Germline-derived CDR1 and CDR2 are SQVTM and ANQGSEA. The length of the CDR3 is 12 residues. Full variable domain (outside the CDR3, taken from reference TRBV29-1 and TRBJ1-2): SAVISQKPSRDICQRGTSLTIQCQVDSQVTMMFWYRQQPGQSLTLIATANQGSEATYESGFVIDKFPISRPNLTFSTLTVSNMSPEDSSIYLCSVRGGYYGYTFGSGTRLTVV.

This chain joins TRBV7-9 and TRBJ1-1; D ambiguous. The length of the CDR3 is 12 residues. V was shortened by 6 bases and J by 6 bases, with 11 bases between the two germline ends. Germline V lookup: CDR1 SEHNR, CDR2 FQNEAQ (reference sequence). CDR3 sequence (DNA): TGTGCCAGCAGAAACTCGGGGTCTGAAGCTTTCTTT. As protein: CASRNSGSEAFF.

The gene calls are TRBV19 and TRBJ2-2; D is ambiguous. Germline V CDR1 and CDR2: LNHDA, SQIVND (reference sequence). The CDR3 is 12 amino acids. V was cut by 8 bases and J by 6 bases, with 10 bases left in between. The CDR3 region is CASESTSGELFF. Here the CDR3 DNA reads TGTGCCAGTGAATCCACTTCCGGGGAGCTGTTTTTT.

The chain is built from TRBV4-1 and TRBJ1-5; D not certain. V lost 0 bases, J lost 1 base, and 10 bases lay in between. The CDR3 extends over 16 amino acids. Germline CDR1 is MGHRA and CDR2 is YSYEKL. CDR3 bases: TGCGCCAGCAGCCAAGATCCGGGTATAAGCAATCAGCCCCAGCATTTT. Protein: CASSQDPGISNQPQHF.

The chain is built from TRBV27 and TRBJ1-1; D not resolved. CDR1 is MNHEY, CDR2 SMNVEV, per germline (reference sequence). The V end lost 4 bases, the J end lost 5 bases, and 5 bases lay between the germline ends. The length of the CDR3 is 11 residues. Here the CDR3 reads CASSSSTEAFF. The CDR3 bases are TGTGCCAGCAGTTCAAGTACTGAAGCTTTCTTT.

In its sample, this clone was seen a few times. CDR3 region: CSVEDPPRGQETQYF. CDR3 nucleotide sequence: TGCAGCGTTGAAGATCCCCCTCGCGGACAAGAGACCCAGTACTTC. V and J are TRBV29-1 and TRBJ2-5, with D unresolved. CDR1 is SQVTM and CDR2 is ANQGSEA in the germline V gene. The V end was cut by 0 bases, the J end by 2 bases, with 13 bases between. The CDR3 has 15 amino acids. Complete variable domain (other parts from reference TRBV29-1 and TRBJ2-5): SAVISQKPSRDICQRGTSLTIQCQVDSQVTMMFWYRQQPGQSLTLIATANQGSEATYESGFVIDKFPISRPNLTFSTLTVSNMSPEDSSIYLCSVEDPPRGQETQYFGPGTRLLVL.

The V and J genes are TRBV2 and TRBJ2-1; D possibly uses TRBD1 or TRBD2 (5 bases each). Germline V gene data show CDR1 as SNHLY and CDR2 as FYNNEI. The CDR3 sequence is 16 residues long. V was clipped by 5 bases and J by 7 bases, with 21 bases between them. DNA of the CDR3: TGTGCCAGCAGTCCCTGGGACGGAAGATCGGTGAATGAGCAGTTCTTC. This encodes CASSPWDGRSVNEQFF.

The chain couples TRBV27 to TRBJ2-7, with 7 nucleotides matching TRBD1. This CDR3 spans 16 amino acids. The V gene's germline CDR1 is MNHEY and CDR2 SMNVEV (reference sequence). Trimming at V came to 0 bases and at J to 4 bases, leaving 9 bases not matched to a gene. The CDR3 here is CASSLSRQGGSYEQYF. CDR3 coding DNA: TGTGCCAGCAGTTTATCGAGACAGGGTGGGTCGTACGAGCAGTACTTC.

The gene calls are TRBV9 and TRBJ2-6; D may be TRBD1 or TRBD2 (5 bases each). The CDR3 has 14 amino acids. Trimming shortened V by 9 bases and J by 5 bases, and 15 bases separated the two germline ends. Germline assignment: CDR1 SGDLS and CDR2 YYNGEE. The chain's CDR3 is CATSGEGRANVLTF. Written as DNA, the CDR3 is TGTGCCACCAGTGGAGAGGGGAGGGCCAACGTCCTGACTTTC.